This passage covers 5 T cell receptor beta chains from one sample sequenced in a study of T cells in Graves' hyperthyroidism and ophthalmopathy. Amplification targeted TCR beta CDR3 regions from RNA transcripts. First-round RT-PCR targeting the TCR CDR3 was performed with the HTBI primer set. TCRdb re-called the multiplex PCR reads with MiXCR, one entry per CDR3 protein. The sample lists 750,000 to 900,000 distinct CDR3 sequences, about two fifths occurring once. The sample taken for sequencing was blood. The receptors here all came from a young man with Graves' hyperthyroidism.

This clonotype was observed a few times. The V and J genes are TRBV10-3 and TRBJ1-5, with TRBD1 matching 7 bases. Germline CDR1 ENHRY, CDR2 SYGVKD. J was trimmed by 5 bases and V by 2 bases; bases with no gene match: 12. CDR3 size: 17 residues. CDR3 DNA sequence: TGTGCCATCAGTGAGGAAGAACAGGGGAGCTTTCATCAGCCCCAGCATTTT. It is translated as CAISEEEQGSFHQPQHF.

Concerning this clonotype: A much larger clone sits a single nucleotide away, making a read error possible. This chain's CDR3 is CAGSLGLAWYF. Here the CDR3 DNA reads TGTGCCGGCAGCTTAGGGTTAGCCTGGTACTTC. The J gene is TRBJ2-5, the V gene TRBV7-9; D is unresolved. In germline, CDR1 is SEHNR, CDR2 FQNEAQ (reference sequence). The CDR3 is 11 residues long. Full variable domain (remainder filled in from reference TRBV7-9 and TRBJ2-5): DTGVSQNPRHKITKRGQNVTFRCDPISEHNRLYWYRQTLGQGPEFLTYFQNEAQLEKSRLLSDRFSAERPKGSFSTLEIQRTEQGDSAMYLCAGSLGLAWYFGPGTRLLVL.

This clonotype was detected many times. The chain is built from TRBV7-9 and TRBJ1-1, with 7 bases aligning to TRBD1. The J segment lost 2 bases and the V segment lost 8 bases, leaving 11 bases of the junction unmatched. Germline V CDR1 and CDR2: SEHNR, FQNEAQ (reference sequence). This CDR3 is built from 15 residues. CDR3 nucleotides: TGTGCCAGCTCCTTCCCGGGACAGCCAAACACTGAAGCTTTCTTT. It encodes CASSFPGQPNTEAFF.

This sequence joins TRBV7-2 and TRBJ2-2, with D hard to call. The CDR3 is made up of 16 amino acids. V gave up 11 bases and J gave up 2 bases, with 21 bases separating them. The germline V gene encodes CDR1 SGHTA and CDR2 FQGNSA. Written as DNA, the CDR3 is TGTGCCGGCACCCGCCAGGCTGGGGTCAACACCGGGGAGCTGTTTTTT. Translated, it gives CAGTRQAGVNTGELFF.

This clonotype was counted only a few times. The V call is TRBV4-1, the J call TRBJ1-4, with D unclear. CDR3 size: 14 residues. CDR1 MGHRA and CDR2 YSYEKL come from the germline V gene. The V and J ends lost 4 bases and 0 bases respectively, with 6 bases between them. CDR3 protein: CASSPDPTNEKLFF. CDR3 nucleotide sequence: TGCGCCAGCAGCCCAGACCCAACTAATGAAAAACTGTTTTTT.